These T cell receptor beta chains were read from a single sample in a study of early T cells in non-severe SARS-CoV-2 infection. TCRdb reprocessed the 5' RACE reads via MiXCR and lists one record per CDR3 protein. Of approximately 66,000 distinct CDR3 sequences in the sample, more than 10% were seen once. The sample was whole blood, taken at baseline. These TCRs come from an adult who was a healthcare worker with PCR-confirmed SARS-CoV-2 infection or an uninfected control (not recorded which). The donor label of this sample is uncertain. The CDR3 runs from the conserved cysteine through the conserved F or W. A D gene is named only where the DNA matches it firmly. Rows give clone size only sometimes, using once, few, many, or a class for an expanded clone.

V	length	size	J	D	CDR3	DNA
TRBV5-1	15	-	TRBJ2-3	-	CASSLDRLGTDTQYF	TGCGCCAGCAGCTTGGACAGGCTAGGAACAGATACGCAGTATTTT
TRBV24-1	17	-	TRBJ2-1	TRBD2	CTTSDTRSGGAYNEQFF	TGTACCACCAGTGATACCCGTAGCGGGGGAGCCTACAATGAGCAGTTCTTC
TRBV6-1	13	many	TRBJ1-1	-	CASSETRNTEAFF	TGTGCCAGCAGTGAAACCCGGAACACTGAAGCTTTCTTT
TRBV19	15	few	TRBJ1-2	TRBD1	CASSPDDRARSGYTF	TGTGCCAGTAGTCCGGACGACAGGGCTCGGAGTGGCTACACCTTC
TRBV12-3/TRBV12-4	15	-	TRBJ2-3	-	CASSLGGREADTQYF	TGTGCCAGCAGTTTAGGCGGTAGGGAGGCAGATACGCAGTATTTT
TRBV6-6	17	many	TRBJ2-1	-	CASSYFFDSKKYNEQFF	TGTGCCAGCAGTTATTTCTTCGACTCGAAAAAATACAATGAGCAGTTCTTC
TRBV20-1	13	-	TRBJ1-4	TRBD1	CSAQEGTGEKLFF	TGCAGTGCTCAAGAAGGGACAGGTGAAAAACTGTTTTTT
TRBV12-3/TRBV12-4	17	-	TRBJ2-3	-	CASRSTRQGGNTDTQYF	TGTGCCAGCAGGTCCACCCGACAGGGAGGGAACACAGATACGCAGTATTTT
TRBV7-6	13	-	TRBJ1-4	TRBD1	CASQGVSNEKLFF	TGTGCCAGCCAGGGGGTGTCTAATGAAAAACTGTTTTTT
TRBV3-1	15	many	TRBJ2-5	TRBD1	CASSQNRGPQETQYF	TGTGCCAGCAGCCAAAACAGGGGGCCTCAAGAGACCCAGTACTTC
TRBV29-1	15	few	TRBJ2-1	TRBD2	CSVEVRGLAGGEQFF	TGCAGCGTTGAGGTTCGAGGACTAGCGGGGGGTGAGCAGTTCTTC
TRBV5-1	15	-	TRBJ2-1	TRBD2	CASSTTSTSYNEQFF	TGCGCCAGCAGCACGACTAGCACCTCCTACAATGAGCAGTTCTTC
TRBV7-9	12	few	TRBJ2-1	-	CASSYSNNEQFF	TGTGCCAGCAGCTATTCTAACAATGAGCAGTTCTTC
TRBV12-3/TRBV12-4	13	-	TRBJ1-5	-	CASSLRHGQPQHF	TGTGCCAGCAGTTTAAGGCATGGCCAGCCCCAGCATTTT
TRBV5-6	16	-	TRBJ1-5	TRBD1	CASSLGTGLGNQPQHF	TGTGCCAGCAGCTTGGGGACAGGGTTGGGCAATCAGCCCCAGCATTTT
TRBV7-8	15	few	TRBJ1-2	TRBD1	CASRPTTGGRDGYTF	TGTGCCAGCAGACCGACGACAGGGGGCAGAGATGGCTACACCTTC
TRBV19	15	many	TRBJ1-5	-	CASRGTDYSNQPQHF	TGTGCCAGTAGGGGGACCGACTATAGCAATCAGCCCCAGCATTTT
TRBV12-3/TRBV12-4	14	-	TRBJ1-5	-	CASSPAGYDQPQHF	TGTGCCAGCAGTCCGGCCGGGTACGATCAGCCCCAGCATTTT
TRBV24-1	17	many	TRBJ2-1	TRBD2	CATSDLRGGLNRNEQFF	TGTGCCACCAGTGATTTGCGCGGGGGGCTTAATAGGAATGAGCAGTTCTTC
TRBV20-1	12	-	TRBJ1-5	-	CSARDNNQPQHF	TGCAGTGCTCGGGACAATAATCAGCCCCAGCATTTT
TRBV10-3	15	-	TRBJ2-6	-	CAISGPNSGANVLTF	TGTGCCATCAGTGGACCGAACTCTGGGGCCAACGTCCTGACTTTC
TRBV27	15	few	TRBJ1-3	-	CASSSLLGSGNTIYF	TGTGCCAGCAGCTCCCTCCTGGGCTCTGGAAACACCATATATTTT
TRBV25-1	16	-	TRBJ1-2	-	CASSVGNRGINYGYTF	TGTGCCAGCAGTGTCGGGAACCGCGGGATAAACTATGGCTACACCTTC
TRBV9	13	few	TRBJ2-3	-	CASSVGPTDTQYF	TGTGCCAGCAGCGTAGGTCCCACAGATACGCAGTATTTT
TRBV7-3	15	many	TRBJ2-5	TRBD1	CASSPGRTGPETQYF	TGTGCCAGCAGCCCCGGGCGGACAGGGCCTGAGACCCAGTACTTC
TRBV12-3/TRBV12-4	14	few	TRBJ2-3	-	CASSYVGVTDTQYF	TGTGCCAGCAGCTACGTCGGAGTCACAGATACGCAGTATTTT
TRBV6-6	14	-	TRBJ1-4	-	CASSYMDRDEKLFF	TGTGCCAGCAGTTACATGGACAGAGATGAAAAACTGTTTTTT
TRBV7-3	14	few	TRBJ2-2	-	CATSQKANTGELFF	TGTGCCACCTCCCAGAAGGCGAACACCGGGGAGCTGTTTTTT
TRBV7-8	14	-	TRBJ2-2	TRBD1	CASNGQGRSGELFF	TGTGCCAGCAACGGACAGGGGAGGTCCGGGGAGCTGTTTTTT
TRBV9	14	many	TRBJ1-1	-	CASSGGLLNTEAFF	TGTGCCAGCAGCGGGGGCCTCCTGAACACTGAAGCTTTCTTT